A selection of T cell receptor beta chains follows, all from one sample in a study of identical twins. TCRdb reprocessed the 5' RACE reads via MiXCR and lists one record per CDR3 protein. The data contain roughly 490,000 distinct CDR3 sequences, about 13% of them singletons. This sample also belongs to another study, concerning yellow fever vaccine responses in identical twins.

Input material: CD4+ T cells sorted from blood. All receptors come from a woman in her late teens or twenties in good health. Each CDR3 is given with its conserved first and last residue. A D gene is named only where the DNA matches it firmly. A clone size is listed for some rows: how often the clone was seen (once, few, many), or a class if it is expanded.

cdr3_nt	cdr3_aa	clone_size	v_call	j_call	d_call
TGCAGCGTTGAAGTTGGGCTAGCGGGACCCTACGAGCAGTACTTC	CSVEVGLAGPYEQYF	.	TRBV29-1	TRBJ2-7	TRBD2
TGTGCCAGCTTTTCGGTCAGTTATACGCAGTATTTT	CASFSVSYTQYF	.	TRBV2	TRBJ2-3	.
TGCAGTGCCAAGAACTTCCAGGGGGCGTGGACTGAAGCTTTCTTT	CSAKNFQGAWTEAFF	few	TRBV20-1	TRBJ1-1	TRBD1
TGTGCCAGCAGCTCGCGGGGGGGTACGGGTCAGTACTTC	CASSSRGGTGQYF	.	TRBV7-2	TRBJ2-7	TRBD2
TGTGCCAGCAGTCCAGGACTAGCGGGGGACAATGAGCAGTTCTTC	CASSPGLAGDNEQFF	many	TRBV5-1	TRBJ2-1	TRBD2
TGTGCCAGCAGCGTTTTAGCGGGGGGGCTGTCTGTGGATACGCAGTATTTT	CASSVLAGGLSVDTQYF	few	TRBV9	TRBJ2-3	TRBD2
TGTGCCAGCAGCTCCGGGACAGGAGTTAATTCACCCCTCCACTTT	CASSSGTGVNSPLHF	.	TRBV7-6	TRBJ1-6	TRBD1
TGTGCCAGCAGCCGACGGGACAGGACCTACGAGCAGTACTTC	CASSRRDRTYEQYF	.	TRBV5-4	TRBJ2-7	TRBD1
TGTGCCAGCAGCGTAGCAGTACAAGAGACCCAGTACTTC	CASSVAVQETQYF	many	TRBV9	TRBJ2-5	.
TGTGCCAGTAGTCCCCGGGACAGCCAACAAGAGACCCAGTACTTC	CASSPRDSQQETQYF	.	TRBV19	TRBJ2-5	TRBD1
TGTGCCAGCTCAACTCTAGCGGTCCCCTCCAATGAGCAGTTCTTC	CASSTLAVPSNEQFF	few	TRBV18	TRBJ2-1	TRBD2
TGTGCCAGCAGTGGCCTAACGACGGTAGATACGCAGTATTTT	CASSGLTTVDTQYF	.	TRBV6-1	TRBJ2-3	.
TGTGCCAGCAGGGACGGGTATAGCAATCAGCCCCAGCATTTT	CASRDGYSNQPQHF	many	TRBV12-3/TRBV12-4	TRBJ1-5	.
TGCAGCGTTGACAGGGAGTTCCCCATTGAAGCTTTCTTT	CSVDREFPIEAFF	many	TRBV29-1	TRBJ1-1	.
TGTGCCAGCAGTTTAGCGGCAAGTGGACTTGTAGGGGGAGAGACCCAGTACTTC	CASSLAASGLVGGETQYF	few	TRBV12-3/TRBV12-4	TRBJ2-5	.
TGTGCCACCTCAAGGGACAGGGGGCTTATGAAGCAGTACTTC	CATSRDRGLMKQYF	.	TRBV28	TRBJ2-7	TRBD1
TGCGCCAGCAGCCAAGAGGGGGCGCTTGGGGACACCGGGGAGCTGTTTTTT	CASSQEGALGDTGELFF	.	TRBV4-3	TRBJ2-2	.
TGTGCCAGCAGCTTAGCACTAGCGGGATCCTTTACCTACGAGCAGTACTTC	CASSLALAGSFTYEQYF	.	TRBV7-2	TRBJ2-7	TRBD2
TGTGCCACCAGTGAGGGGGACCACAGGGATGAAAAACTGTTTTTT	CATSEGDHRDEKLFF	few	TRBV24-1	TRBJ1-4	.
TGTGCCAGCAGCTTACTAGCGGGGGGGCCGGGGTTCAATGAGCAGTTCTTC	CASSLLAGGPGFNEQFF	.	TRBV7-3	TRBJ2-1	TRBD2
TGTGCCGGTAGACTGGCGAATGAGCAGTTCTTC	CAGRLANEQFF	few	TRBV7-9	TRBJ2-1	.
TGTGCCAGCATCGGATTGGGACAGGGGAGGGATTTT	CASIGLGQGRDF	few	TRBV28	TRBJ2-3	TRBD1
TGCAGTGCTCCTGCACTTGACAGGATAGACATTCAGTACTTC	CSAPALDRIDIQYF	few	TRBV20-1	TRBJ2-4	.
TGTGCCAGCAGCCAAGATCTCTGGCATTCCTACGAGCAGTACTTC	CASSQDLWHSYEQYF	.	TRBV3-1	TRBJ2-7	.
TGCAGTGCCCCGCACCCTGGACAGGGAGTCGTTACGCAGTATTTT	CSAPHPGQGVVTQYF	many	TRBV20-1	TRBJ2-3	TRBD1
TGCGCCAGCAGCTTGGGGTACGGGGGCGCAAGGAGCTCCTACGAGCAGTACTTC	CASSLGYGGARSSYEQYF	many	TRBV5-1	TRBJ2-7	.
TGCAGTGCTAGAGATATGGGACTAGCGGTAGGGACCCAGTACTTC	CSARDMGLAVGTQYF	few	TRBV20-1	TRBJ2-5	TRBD2
TGCGCCAGCAGTGAGTGGGGCGACCCTACGGGAGAGCAGTACTTC	CASSEWGDPTGEQYF	few	TRBV10-2	TRBJ2-7	.
TGTGCCAGCTCACCACTCGCGCAGGGGCTACAAGAGACCCAGTACTTC	CASSPLAQGLQETQYF	few	TRBV18	TRBJ2-5	.
TGTGCCAGCAGCGTATCGAGGGGCTCCTACAATGAGCAGTTCTTC	CASSVSRGSYNEQFF	.	TRBV9	TRBJ2-1	.
TGCAGCGTTGGGTCTAGCGGGAGAATCTACAATGAGCAGTTCTTC	CSVGSSGRIYNEQFF	many	TRBV29-1	TRBJ2-1	TRBD2
TGTGCCAGTAGTATTCGTCAGGGGGCGAACACCGGGGAGCTGTTTTTT	CASSIRQGANTGELFF	.	TRBV19	TRBJ2-2	TRBD1
TGTGCCAGCAGTTTTCCCCGGACAGGGAAGGAGACCCAGTACTTC	CASSFPRTGKETQYF	.	TRBV6-5	TRBJ2-5	TRBD1
TGTGCCAGCAGTTACGGGAGATGGAACACTGAAGCTTTCTTT	CASSYGRWNTEAFF	.	TRBV6-5	TRBJ1-1	.
TGCGCCAGCAGCGAGTGGGACAGAGGTTCGGATGAGCAGTTCTTC	CASSEWDRGSDEQFF	.	TRBV5-1	TRBJ2-1	TRBD1
TGTGCCAGCATTTCGATACGAGGGGCCGGGGAGCTGTTTTTT	CASISIRGAGELFF	many	TRBV12-3/TRBV12-4	TRBJ2-2	.
TGTGCCAGCAGTGAGGGGTGGGCAGGGGAGCAGTTCTTC	CASSEGWAGEQFF	few	TRBV25-1	TRBJ2-1	.
TGTGCCAGCAGCTTGGAAAGCAGGGGAATAGGCACTGAAGCTTTCTTT	CASSLESRGIGTEAFF	.	TRBV5-4	TRBJ1-1	.
TGTGCCAGCAGCGCTAGCGCTGACTACGAGCAGTACTTC	CASSASADYEQYF	.	TRBV7-2	TRBJ2-7	.
TGTGCCTGGCGACCGACTTCCCCGGGCCAAGAGACCCAGTACTTC	CAWRPTSPGQETQYF	.	TRBV30	TRBJ2-5	.
TGTGCCAGCTTTGGCGGGCGGGCGGGGGCCAATGAGCAGTTCTTC	CASFGGRAGANEQFF	.	TRBV6-1	TRBJ2-1	.
TGCAGTGCCCGAGCCCCCGGACAGGGGGCAGATACGCAGTATTTT	CSARAPGQGADTQYF	.	TRBV20-1	TRBJ2-3	TRBD1
TGTGCCAGCAGGAGAGGGACAGGGCAAAACAATGAGCAGTTCTTC	CASRRGTGQNNEQFF	few	TRBV9	TRBJ2-1	TRBD1
TGTGCCAGCAGCCGGCGGGGCAGGGCGCAAGAGACCCAGTACTTC	CASSRRGRAQETQYF	.	TRBV3-1	TRBJ2-5	.
TGCGCCAGCAGCGAACCCGAAGGGCCCAAAAACATTCAGTACTTC	CASSEPEGPKNIQYF	many	TRBV5-1	TRBJ2-4	.
TGTGCCAGCAGCTACGGACAGGGAGGTTCACCCCTCCACTTT	CASSYGQGGSPLHF	.	TRBV12-3/TRBV12-4	TRBJ1-6	TRBD1
TGCGCCAGCAGCTGGGCTGGACAGTTAAACAATGAGCAGTTCTTC	CASSWAGQLNNEQFF	few	TRBV5-1	TRBJ2-1	.
TGTGCCTGGAGTGTACGACCTATGAACACTGAAGCTTTCTTT	CAWSVRPMNTEAFF	.	TRBV30	TRBJ1-1	.
TGTGCCAGCAGTTTCTCTAGCGGGGGGTACACAGATACGCAGTATTTT	CASSFSSGGYTDTQYF	.	TRBV27	TRBJ2-3	TRBD2
TGTGCCAGCAGCCATCGGACTAGCGGGACCTACGAGCAGTACTTC	CASSHRTSGTYEQYF	.	TRBV3-1	TRBJ2-7	TRBD2
TGTGCCAGCAGACACAGGGGGGGGAACACTGAAGCTTTCTTT	CASRHRGGNTEAFF	few	TRBV28	TRBJ1-1	TRBD1
TGTGCCAGCAGTCCGAAGGCGGGGGCAGATACGCAGTATTTT	CASSPKAGADTQYF	few	TRBV6-1	TRBJ2-3	TRBD2
TGTGCCACCAGCAGAGATGGGCGCGGGCTACCGTACAATGAGCAGTTCTTC	CATSRDGRGLPYNEQFF	few	TRBV15	TRBJ2-1	.
TGTGCCAGCAGTACGGGGAGTCATGGGGAGACCCAGTACTTC	CASSTGSHGETQYF	.	TRBV6-1	TRBJ2-5	.
TGTGCCAGCAGTTTATCAGGGGCGGGGAATGAGCAGTTCTTC	CASSLSGAGNEQFF	.	TRBV28	TRBJ2-1	.